The present TCR beta chain was sequenced within a study of blood T cell repertoires in COVID-19. Overall study: Whether acute or convalescent, the COVID-19 samples came from the United States, Italy and Spain. PBMCs, B-cell-depleted T cells, or T cells provided the cDNA or gDNA that made up the material.

Recovered participants had two consecutive negative NP/OP PCR tests, healthcare professional clearance, or symptom resolution. Looked up from germline, CDR1 is SGHKS and CDR2 is YYEKEE (reference sequence). The CDR3 loop spans 14 amino acids. With 0 bases removed from V and 3 bases from J, the gap between germline ends came to 10 bases. Using immunoSEQ multiplex PCR, the repertoire was profiled, and TCRdb retains in-frame clones only, with some absent. The sample shows roughly 170,000 clones, 82% of them seen only once. The sample comprised PBMCs or T cells enriched from blood (not recorded which). This chain uses TRBV5-5 with TRBJ2-7; the D is unclear. This TCR came from a man aged 55 to 70 who had recovered from COVID-19. The DNA for the CDR3 is TGTGCCAGCAGCTTGGGAGGCCACTTCTACGAGCAGTACTTC. This translates into CASSLGGHFYEQYF.